This T cell receptor beta chain originates from a study of blood T cell repertoires in COVID-19. Across the study: COVID-19 samples, acute and convalescent, were from the United States, Italy and Spain. T cells, B-cell-depleted T cells, or PBMCs supplied cDNA or gDNA.

The V gene lost 2 bases and the J gene lost 0 bases, with 14 bases spanning the gap. The CDR3 is 18 amino acids. Germline assignment: CDR1 SGHAT and CDR2 FQNNGV. In the study's own analysis: Estimation of nucleated cell counts relied on the amplification of reference gene primers. TCRdb keeps only in-frame clones here, not all; method: immunoSEQ multiplex PCR. The D gene and trimming were derived from the DNA, and the V and J assignments and clone size from that table. The profile shows 200,000 to 300,000 clones, roughly 87% of them singletons. This clonotype originated in a human donor in a cohort sampled during active COVID-19. The rearrangement links TRBV11-2 to TRBJ2-6; possible D gene TRBD2, 5 bases. The sequenced sample was peripheral blood. The CDR3: CASSLSRIGGSGANVLTF. The CDR3 DNA reads as TGTGCCAGCAGCTTAAGTCGAATCGGAGGCTCTGGGGCCAACGTCCTGACTTTC.